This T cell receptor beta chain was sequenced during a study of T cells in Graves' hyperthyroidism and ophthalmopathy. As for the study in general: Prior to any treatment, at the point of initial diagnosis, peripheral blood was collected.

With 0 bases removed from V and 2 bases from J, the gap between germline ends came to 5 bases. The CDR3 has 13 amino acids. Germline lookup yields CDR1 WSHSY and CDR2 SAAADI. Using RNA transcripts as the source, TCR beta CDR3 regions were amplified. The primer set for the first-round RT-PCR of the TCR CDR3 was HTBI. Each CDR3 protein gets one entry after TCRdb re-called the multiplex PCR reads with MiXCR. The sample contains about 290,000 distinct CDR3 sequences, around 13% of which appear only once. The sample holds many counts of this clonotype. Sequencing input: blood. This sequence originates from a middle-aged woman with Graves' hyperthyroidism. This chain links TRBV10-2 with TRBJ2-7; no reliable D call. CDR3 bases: TGCGCCAGCAGTGAGTCGCTCCCCTACGAGCAGTACTTC. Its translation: CASSESLPYEQYF.